The 20 T cell receptor beta chains given below trace back to one sample, sequenced in a study of cytomegalovirus exposure and HLA in healthy donors. 60 Vbeta and 13 Jbeta primers were used in PCR. The table came from immunoSEQ multiplex PCR; TCRdb's copy has only in-frame clones and leaves some out. The sample has 120,000 to 150,000 clones, about two thirds seen once. The sequenced sample consisted of PBMCs. These receptor sequences come from a man aged 60 to 75 in good health and CMV-seronegative.

The chain carries TRBV5-1 and TRBJ2-7, with D perhaps TRBD1 (5 bases). This CDR3 is 17 amino acids long. CDR1 and CDR2 from the germline V gene are SGHRS and YFSETQ. Deletions cut 0 bases from V and 2 bases from J, with 18 bases between. This CDR3 is CASSLGRGRVTPYEQYF. The CDR3 DNA is TGCGCCAGCAGCTTGGGGCGAGGCAGGGTAACCCCCTACGAGCAGTACTTC.

The V call is TRBV11-3, the J call TRBJ2-7, with 10 bases that match TRBD2. Germline trimming cut 5 bases from V and 0 bases from J; bases unmatched to any gene: 1. The CDR3 spans 14 residues. Germline CDR1 SGHNT, CDR2 YENEEA. Here the CDR3 DNA reads TGTGCCAGCAGCCCTAGCGGGAGCTCCTACGAGCAGTACTTC. Residues: CASSPSGSSYEQYF.

This chain uses TRBV28 with TRBJ1-5; TRBD1 agrees at 8 bases. The CDR3 contains 16 residues. From germline, CDR1 is MDHEN and CDR2 SYDVKM. With 2 bases clipped from V and 1 base from J, the junction kept 4 bases outside the gene matches. CDR3 protein: CASSLPGQVSNQPQHF. The CDR3 DNA follows: TGTGCCAGCAGTTTACCGGGACAGGTGAGCAATCAGCCCCAGCATTTT.

The chain links TRBV29-1 to TRBJ2-5, with 8 nucleotides matching TRBD2. CDR1 is SQVTM, CDR2 ANQGSEA, per germline. This CDR3 region has 14 residues. With V trimmed by 4 bases and J by 5 bases, 9 bases remained unmatched. The CDR3 DNA sequence: TGCAGCGTTGGTCCCCTCGGGGGGGAGGAGACCCAGTACTTC. Amino acids: CSVGPLGGEETQYF. Based on the CDR3 plus reference TRBV29-1 and TRBJ2-5, the full variable domain is SAVISQKPSRDICQRGTSLTIQCQVDSQVTMMFWYRQQPGQSLTLIATANQGSEATYESGFVIDKFPISRPNLTFSTLTVSNMSPEDSSIYLCSVGPLGGEETQYFGPGTRLLVL.

This rearrangement joins TRBV7-8 to TRBJ2-2, with 7 bases identical to TRBD2. The germline V gene has CDR1 SGHVS and CDR2 FQNEAQ. V was pared by 5 bases and J by 0 bases, with 9 bases of the junction left unmatched. The CDR3 runs 17 residues. DNA for the CDR3: TGTGCCAGCAGCGCCCGGCGGGGAGGGTCGAACACCGGGGAGCTGTTTTTT. It encodes CASSARRGGSNTGELFF.

This chain uses TRBV7-9 with TRBJ1-5, with D uncertain. The CDR3 spans 14 residues. The germline V and J ends were trimmed by 3 bases and 7 bases, with 13 bases remaining between them. CDR1 and CDR2 from the germline V gene are SEHNR and FQNEAQ (reference sequence). CDR3 protein: CASSLDGASQPQHF. In nucleotides, the CDR3 is TGTGCCAGCAGCTTGGATGGAGCCAGCCAGCCCCAGCATTTT.

This clone has only one observation. V usage is TRBV29-1 and J usage is TRBJ1-1; D call uncertain. The V gene's germline CDR1 is SQVTM and CDR2 ANQGSEA. This CDR3 region has 12 residues. V was trimmed by 4 bases and J by 1 base, leaving 7 bases between them. CDR3 amino acids: CSVVAGNTEAFF. Here the CDR3 DNA reads TGCAGCGTTGTGGCAGGGAACACTGAAGCTTTCTTT.

The gene calls are TRBV5-1 and TRBJ2-3, with 11 positions matching TRBD2. The CDR3 has 17 residues. The V gene end was trimmed by 3 bases and the J gene end by 1 base; junction bases not matched to a gene: 7. Germline V gene lookup returns CDR1 SGHRS and CDR2 YFSETQ. In DNA form, the CDR3 reads TGCGCCAGCAGCTCGGGACTAGCGGCCCTTGGCACAGATACGCAGTATTTT. Its translation is CASSSGLAALGTDTQYF.

The chain couples TRBV7-9 to TRBJ2-2, with TRBD1 identical over 10 bases. Germline V gene lookup returns CDR1 SEHNR and CDR2 FQNEAQ (reference sequence). The CDR3 spans 15 residues. J gave up 5 bases and V 5 bases, and 5 bases lay outside the gene matches. The CDR3 protein is CASSPGQGGTGELFF. CDR3 bases: TGTGCCAGCAGCCCCGGACAGGGGGGGACCGGGGAGCTGTTTTTT.

As DNA, the CDR3 is TGTGCCAGCAGCGTTGACAGCCGCAACGTCCTGACTTTC. This codes for CASSVDSRNVLTF. The chain carries TRBV9 and TRBJ2-6; perhaps TRBD1 as D (5 bases). Germline values: CDR1 SGDLS, CDR2 YYNGEE. There are 13 residues in the CDR3. The V end was cut by 2 bases, the J end by 9 bases, with 9 bases between.

The genes are TRBV9 and TRBJ2-7; possible D gene TRBD2, 6 bases. From germline, CDR1 is SGDLS and CDR2 YYNGEE. Trimming stripped 3 bases from V and 0 bases from J, with 10 bases between. CDR3 length: 14 amino acids. CDR3 sequence: CASSADGSSYEQYF. DNA of the CDR3: TGTGCCAGCAGCGCCGACGGGAGCTCCTACGAGCAGTACTTC.

A remark on this clone: Germline is not matched at one junction end, which may reflect a read error. The CDR3 DNA reads as TGTTCCAGCAGCTTAGACAGGGCCTACGAGCAGTACTTC. Amino acid sequence: CSSSLDRAYEQYF. V gene TRBV7-9 combines with J gene TRBJ2-7; 7 bases agree with TRBD1. This CDR3 has 13 amino acids. CDR1 is SEHNR and CDR2 is FQNEAQ in the germline V gene (reference sequence).

The chain uses TRBV28 and TRBJ1-2, with 9 positions matching TRBD1. The V gene end was trimmed by 3 bases and the J gene end by 4 bases; junction bases not matched to a gene: 6. This CDR3 is built from 15 residues. CDR1 is MDHEN, CDR2 SYDVKM, per germline. The CDR3 loop is CASSLQGQGFYGYTF. In nucleotides, the CDR3 is TGTGCCAGCAGTTTGCAGGGACAGGGTTTCTATGGCTACACCTTC.

This clone turned up a few times. The chain has TRBV5-1 and TRBJ2-5; 10 nucleotides agree with TRBD2. There are 18 residues in the CDR3. Germline V lookup: CDR1 SGHRS, CDR2 YFSETQ. Trimming at V came to 1 base and at J to 7 bases, leaving 16 bases not matched to a gene. CDR3 in DNA: TGCGCCAGCAGCTTGACGGTAGCGGGAGGCTCCATAGGTATGACCCAGTACTTC. This sequence encodes CASSLTVAGGSIGMTQYF.

The chain uses TRBV11-2 and TRBJ1-2; 10 nucleotides align to TRBD1. V was clipped by 0 bases and J by 7 bases; unmatched bases: 5. CDR3 length equals 15 residues. Germline V gives CDR1 SGHAT, CDR2 FQNNGV. CDR3 in amino acids: CASSLEGTGARGYTF. Here the CDR3 DNA reads TGTGCCAGCAGCTTAGAAGGGACAGGGGCGCGTGGCTACACCTTC.

The chain has TRBV28 and TRBJ1-1, with TRBD1 matching over 7 bases. Germline V gene lookup returns CDR1 MDHEN and CDR2 SYDVKM. V lost 2 bases and J lost 4; bases outside the gene matches: 10. The CDR3 totals 16 residues. The CDR3: CASSLTVTGDSTEAFF. The CDR3 DNA reads TGTGCCAGCAGTTTAACGGTTACAGGGGATAGCACTGAAGCTTTCTTT.

The chain is built from TRBV10-3 and TRBJ2-5; 7 bases fit TRBD1. V was clipped by 9 bases and J by 5 bases; unmatched bases: 12. Per the germline V gene, CDR1 is ENHRY and CDR2 is SYGVKD. The CDR3 totals 14 residues. The CDR3 here is CAIRGLMDSETQYF. The CDR3 nucleotides are TGTGCCATAAGGGGGCTAATGGACTCGGAGACCCAGTACTTC.

This clone was counted between two and nine times. The J gene is TRBJ1-5, the V gene TRBV21-1; the table's D call of TRBD1 was not tested on the DNA. TRBV21-1 counts as a pseudogene. This CDR3 spans 14 amino acids. Here the CDR3 reads CASSGSGGAQPQHF. The CDR3 nucleotides read TGTGCCAGCAGCGGGTCAGGGGGCGCTCAGCCCCAGCATTTT.

The CDR3 is CASSPGQMNTEAFF. DNA for the CDR3: TGTGCCAGCTCACCGGGACAGATGAACACTGAAGCTTTCTTT. The rearrangement uses TRBV18 and TRBJ1-1, with 7 bases lining up with TRBD1. V was clipped by 3 bases and J by 0 bases; unmatched bases: 1. Germline lookup yields CDR1 KGHSH and CDR2 LQKENI. The CDR3 has 14 amino acids.

Turning to this clone: Compared with germline, one end of the junction differs, possibly owing to a read error. At the DNA level, this CDR3 is encoded by other sequences in the same sample as well. The chain is built from TRBV5-1 and TRBJ1-1; the D gene is possibly TRBD1 (6 bases). The CDR3 loop spans 14 amino acids. Per the germline V gene, CDR1 is SGHRS and CDR2 is YFSETQ. The DNA of the CDR3 is TGCGCCAGCAGCTTGGACGCAGGGGAGACTGAAGCTTTCTTC. Its translation: CASSLDAGETEAFF.